One and the same sample provided the 30 T cell receptor beta chains below, sequenced in a study of T-cell reconstitution after alpha-beta-depleted transplantation in children. Unique molecular identifiers were used in preparing the TCRbeta library. TCRdb ran MiXCR on the PCR reads and lists one entry per CDR3 protein. The sample contains about 440,000 distinct CDR3 sequences, roughly two fifths of which appear only once. The sequencing here drew on PBMCs, taken before TCRalphabeta/CD19-depleted stem cell transplant. The source is a girl aged 2 to 10 with aplastic anemia, due to receive a stem cell transplant.

A note on this clonotype: A much bigger clone sits one base away, suggesting this may be a read error. CDR3 residues: CASSWISEATNEKPFF. The CDR3 DNA reads as TGCGCCAGCAGCTGGATTTCAGAAGCAACTAATGAAAAACCGTTTTTT. J is TRBJ1-4 and V is TRBV5-1; no clear D gene. The germline V gene encodes CDR1 SGHRS and CDR2 YFSETQ. The CDR3 is 16 amino acids.

The rearrangement joins TRBV7-3 to TRBJ1-1; possible D gene TRBD1, 6 bases. V was cut by 0 bases and J by 3 bases, with 20 bases left in between. This CDR3 has 18 residues. Germline V lookup: CDR1 SGHTA, CDR2 FQGTGA. The CDR3 bases are TGTGCCAGCAGCTTAACGTTGGGGGCCCCCCGGGAGGACACTGAAGCTTTCTTT. Translation gives CASSLTLGAPREDTEAFF.

The table lists this clonotype with many counts. The chain carries TRBV5-1 and TRBJ2-3; perhaps TRBD2 as D (5 bases). The CDR3 runs 16 residues. Trimming pared 0 bases from V and 7 bases from J, leaving 18 bases between. CDR1 and CDR2 (germline): SGHRS, YFSETQ. The CDR3 here is CASSLDTTGVANTQYF. The CDR3 region has the DNA TGCGCCAGCAGCTTGGACACCACCGGGGTAGCAAATACGCAGTATTTT.

This clonotype was observed once. The V gene is TRBV7-9, the J gene TRBJ1-4; the D gene is possibly TRBD1 (5 bases). Germline CDR1 is SEHNR and CDR2 is FQNEAQ (reference sequence). V was pared by 5 bases and J by 8 bases, with 15 bases between. CDR3 size: 14 residues. The CDR3 nucleotides read TGTGCCAGCAGCCCCTCAGGGCTTGAGGAAAAACTGTTTTTT. Protein: CASSPSGLEEKLFF.

The J gene is TRBJ2-7, the V gene TRBV9; D assignment may be TRBD1 or TRBD2 (7 bases each). With 3 bases removed from V and 11 bases from J, the gap between germline ends came to 24 bases. The CDR3 has 15 residues. Germline V gives CDR1 SGDLS, CDR2 YYNGEE. CDR3 nucleotides: TGTGCCAGCAGCGCAGATCCTAATCAACAGGGGACTAAGTACTTC. It translates to CASSADPNQQGTKYF.

This clonotype appeared once. The rearrangement uses TRBV4-1 and TRBJ2-3, with 12 bases fitting TRBD2. From germline, CDR1 is MGHRA and CDR2 YSYEKL. The V gene end was trimmed by 1 base and the J gene end by 7 bases; junction bases not matched to a gene: 9. This CDR3 contains 17 residues. The DNA for the CDR3 is TGCGCCAGCAGCCAAGGTGGTCCTAGCGGGGGGGGAAATACGCAGTATTTT. Amino acid sequence: CASSQGGPSGGGNTQYF.

This clonotype was detected ten times or more. This sequence joins TRBV5-5 and TRBJ2-2, with D possibly matching TRBD1 (5 bases). V shed 4 bases and J shed 5 bases, with 12 bases lying between them. Germline V gene sequence: CDR1 SGHKS, CDR2 YYEKEE (reference sequence). The CDR3 spans 14 residues. CDR3 DNA: TGTGCCAGCAGCGCCTTGACAGTAACCGGGGAGCTGTTTTTT. Residues: CASSALTVTGELFF.

This rearrangement joins TRBV7-9 to TRBJ2-1, with 9 bases aligning to TRBD2. V lost 2 bases to trimming and J lost 5 bases; unmatched junction nucleotides: 10. The CDR3 is made up of 17 amino acids. The germline V gene encodes CDR1 SEHNR and CDR2 FQNEAQ (reference sequence). CDR3: CASSLPGREGLNNEQFF. CDR3 DNA: TGTGCCAGCAGCTTACCAGGGCGGGAGGGCCTAAACAATGAGCAGTTCTTC.

A few counts support this clonotype. The V gene is TRBV12-3 or TRBV12-4, the J gene TRBJ2-5; D not resolved. CDR3 size: 12 residues. V was pared by 8 bases and J by 0 bases, with 7 bases between. CDR3 nucleotide sequence: TGTGCCAGCTCCTCAGACCAAGAGACCCAGTACTTC. Amino acids: CASSSDQETQYF.

In this sample, this clonotype turned up many times. This chain uses TRBV14 with TRBJ1-1; D is undetermined. CDR3 length: 14 residues. Trimming shortened V by 1 base and J by 0 bases, and 6 bases separated the two germline ends. From germline, CDR1 is SGHDN and CDR2 FVKESK. The CDR3 loop is CASSQGVVNTEAFF. The CDR3 nucleotides read TGTGCCAGCAGCCAAGGAGTAGTGAACACTGAAGCTTTCTTT.

The chain combines TRBV6-1 with TRBJ2-1; D unclear. Germline V gene lookup returns CDR1 MNHNS and CDR2 SASEGT. This CDR3 spans 14 amino acids. The germline V and J ends were trimmed by 6 bases and 4 bases, with 13 bases remaining between them. CDR3 in DNA: TGTGCCAGCAGGGATTGGGATCTATACAATGAGCAGTTCTTC. It specifies CASRDWDLYNEQFF.

The rearrangement links TRBV18 to TRBJ1-1; D unresolved. The CDR3 runs to 15 residues. Germline assignment: CDR1 KGHSH and CDR2 LQKENI. The ends were cut back, 5 bases at V and 1 base at J, with 14 bases in the middle. CDR3 sequence: CASSSTGPGNTEAFF. For the CDR3, the DNA is TGTGCCAGCTCATCAACGGGCCCAGGGAACACTGAAGCTTTCTTT.

This clonotype appeared a few times. This sequence joins TRBV6-1 and TRBJ2-3, with 10 bases that match TRBD2. The CDR3 runs to 14 residues. With V trimmed by 10 bases and J by 1 base, 5 bases remained unmatched. Germline V gene sequence: CDR1 MNHNS, CDR2 SASEGT. CDR3 sequence (DNA): TGTGCCACCTCCGGGACTAGCGGCACAGATACGCAGTATTTT. It specifies CATSGTSGTDTQYF.

The chain joins TRBV7-2 to TRBJ1-3; no clear D. CDR1 SGHTA and CDR2 FQGNSA come from the germline V gene. Deletions cut 5 bases from V and 1 base from J, with 12 bases between. The CDR3 extends over 15 amino acids. CDR3 DNA: TGTGCCAGCAGCCTGACTCTGCAGTCTGGAAACACCATATATTTT. It encodes CASSLTLQSGNTIYF. The full variable domain, its missing parts supplied by reference TRBV7-2 and TRBJ1-3, is GAGVSQSPSNKVTEKGKDVELRCDPISGHTALYWYRQSLGQGLEFLIYFQGNSAPDKSGLPSDRFSAERTGGSVSTLTIQRTQQEDSAVYLCASSLTLQSGNTIYFGEGSWLTVV.

This clonotype was observed a handful of times. The rearrangement joins TRBV20-1 to TRBJ2-5, with a weak D call TRBD1 (6 bases). Trimming pared 3 bases from V and 2 bases from J, leaving 13 bases between. CDR1 is DFQATT and CDR2 is SNEGSKA in the germline V gene (reference sequence). This CDR3 has 14 residues. The chain's CDR3 is CSARRTGQQETQYF. DNA of the CDR3: TGCAGTGCTAGGAGGACCGGACAGCAAGAGACCCAGTACTTC.

V and J are TRBV19 and TRBJ2-1, with 7 bases aligning to TRBD2. The CDR3 runs 14 residues. The V gene's germline CDR1 is LNHDA and CDR2 SQIVND (reference sequence). V was pared by 2 bases and J by 4 bases, with 2 bases of the junction left unmatched. The CDR3 coding sequence is TGTGCCAGTAGTATATCACTAGCGTACAATGAGCAGTTCTTC. This gives the protein CASSISLAYNEQFF. Filled out from reference TRBV19 and TRBJ2-1, the complete variable domain reads DGGITQSPKYLFRKEGQNVTLSCEQNLNHDAMYWYRQDPGQGLRLIYYSQIVNDFQKGDIAEGYSVSREKKESFPLTVTSAQKNPTAFYLCASSISLAYNEQFFGPGTRLTVL.

The chain employs TRBV12-3 or TRBV12-4 and TRBJ2-7; TRBD2 agrees at 10 bases. This CDR3 is 18 amino acids long. The J segment lost 1 base and the V segment lost 5 bases, leaving 14 bases of the junction unmatched. CDR3 DNA sequence: TGTGCCAGCAGTCCTACCCGACTATCTAGCGGGAGATCCTACGAGCAGTACTTC. Its protein product is CASSPTRLSSGRSYEQYF.

The chain combines TRBV6-1 with TRBJ2-5; D unresolved. CDR1 MNHNS and CDR2 SASEGT come from the germline V gene. Trimming cost V 5 bases and J 5 bases, with 18 bases left between them. This CDR3 is 15 amino acids long. The CDR3 protein is CASSSGLGPGETQYF. The CDR3 nucleotides are TGTGCCAGCAGTAGTGGGCTCGGGCCGGGTGAGACCCAGTACTTC.

This clonotype was seen repeatedly, ten times or more. The chain uses TRBV28 and TRBJ2-7; 7 nucleotides match TRBD2. This CDR3 comprises 14 residues. The trim removed 2 bases at V and 2 bases at J, leaving 3 bases unmatched. The germline gives CDR1 MDHEN, CDR2 SYDVKM. This CDR3 reads CASSLSGTTYEQYF. In DNA form, the CDR3 reads TGTGCCAGCAGTTTAAGCGGGACTACCTACGAGCAGTACTTC. Full variable domain (missing parts from reference TRBV28 and TRBJ2-7): DVKVTQSSRYLVKRTGEKVFLECVQDMDHENMFWYRQDPGLGLRLIYFSYDVKMKEKGDIPEGYSVSREKKERFSLILESASTNQTSMYLCASSLSGTTYEQYFGPGTRLTVT.

This clonotype was detected a few times. In DNA form, the CDR3 reads TGTGCCAGCAGCCAGGGAGCTCGGAGGTCCGGGGAGCTGTTTTTT. Amino acid sequence: CASSQGARRSGELFF. This chain links TRBV7-6 with TRBJ2-2; D may correspond to TRBD1 or TRBD2 (5 bases each). The CDR3 spans 15 residues. The V end was cut by 5 bases, the J end by 6 bases, with 16 bases between. The germline gives CDR1 SGHVS, CDR2 FNYEAQ.

This clonotype came up a few times. CDR3 protein: CASSSSGRHTGELFF. CDR3 sequence (DNA): TGTGCCAGCAGCTCCAGCGGGAGACACACCGGGGAGCTGTTTTTT. The chain uses TRBV7-9 and TRBJ2-2, with TRBD2 identical over 8 bases. Germline V CDR1 and CDR2: SEHNR, FQNEAQ (reference sequence). CDR3 length: 15 residues. The V gene end was trimmed by 4 bases and the J gene end by 3 bases; junction bases not matched to a gene: 4.

This clonotype was detected ten times or more. The rearrangement links TRBV6-5 to TRBJ2-7; possibly TRBD1 or TRBD2 for D (5 bases each). Trimming stripped 2 bases from V and 7 bases from J, with 18 bases between. Per the germline V gene, CDR1 is MNHEY and CDR2 is SVGAGI. The CDR3 covers 15 residues. The CDR3 DNA sequence: TGTGCCAGCAGTTACAGTACCTCCCGGGACGCAGAGCAGTACTTC. Its translation: CASSYSTSRDAEQYF.

The chain is built from TRBV10-1 and TRBJ2-7; D may be TRBD2 (5 bases). From germline, CDR1 is WNHNN and CDR2 SYGVQD (reference sequence). V lost 8 bases and J 5 bases, leaving 16 bases between the germline ends. The CDR3 has 13 residues. The DNA for the CDR3 is TGCGCCAGCGGAGAAGCCACGGGGAACGAGCAGTACTTC. The encoded protein is CASGEATGNEQYF.

This clonotype was seen at least ten times. The gene calls are TRBV5-1 and TRBJ2-7; TRBD2 is a possible D gene (5 bases). The CDR3 has 16 residues. Between the trimmed V and J ends, which lost 5 bases and 1 base, there was a span of 19 bases. CDR1 is SGHRS, CDR2 YFSETQ, per germline. The CDR3 DNA sequence: TGCGCCAGCAGGTTGACTCCGCGCACGGGGTCCTACGAGCAGTACTTC. Translation gives CASRLTPRTGSYEQYF. Filled out from reference TRBV5-1 and TRBJ2-7, the complete variable domain reads KAGVTQTPRYLIKTRGQQVTLSCSPISGHRSVSWYQQTPGQGLQFLFEYFSETQRNKGNFPGRFSGRQFSNSRSEMNVSTLELGDSALYLCASRLTPRTGSYEQYFGPGTRLTVT.

The V call is TRBV20-1, the J call TRBJ2-3; TRBD2 aligns across 9 bases. Germline values: CDR1 DFQATT, CDR2 SNEGSKA (reference sequence). CDR3 length: 15 residues. Trimming at V came to 8 bases and at J to 1 base, leaving 10 bases not matched to a gene. CDR3 sequence (DNA): TGCAGTATGACGTATGGCGGGAGGGGCACAGATACGCAGTATTTT. This codes for CSMTYGGRGTDTQYF.

This clonotype was recorded at least ten times. The rearrangement uses TRBV7-2 and TRBJ1-1; D call uncertain. V lost 1 base and J lost 0, with 12 bases in between. CDR3 size: 16 residues. Germline loops: CDR1 SGHTA, CDR2 FQGNSA. The CDR3 loop reads CASSLGWIGMNTEAFF. In nucleotides, the CDR3 is TGTGCCAGCAGCTTAGGATGGATAGGAATGAACACTGAAGCTTTCTTT.

In the case of this clonotype: This may stem from a read error, because a much larger clone lies one nucleotide away. The J gene is TRBJ2-3, the V gene TRBV5-1; TRBD2 is a possible D gene (6 bases). This CDR3 has 14 residues. Germline V gene data show CDR1 as SGHRS and CDR2 as YFSETQ. CDR3 coding DNA: TGCACCAGCGGCCTTGGGGAGGCGACAGATACGCAGTATTTT. Amino acid sequence: CTSGLGEATDTQYF. Full variable domain (outside the CDR3, taken from reference TRBV5-1 and TRBJ2-3): KAGVTQTPRYLIKTRGQQVTLSCSPISGHRSVSWYQQTPGQGLQFLFEYFSETQRNKGNFPGRFSGRQFSNSRSEMNVSTLELGDSALYLCTSGLGEATDTQYFGPGTRLTVL.

About this clonotype: This may be a read error: a much more frequent sequence differs by one nucleotide. The chain joins TRBV5-1 to TRBJ2-3, with TRBD2 matching over 7 bases. V dropped 0 bases and J dropped 5; count of bases not matched to a gene: 12. The CDR3 spans 17 residues. Germline-derived CDR1 and CDR2 are SGHRS and YFSETQ. As DNA, the CDR3 is TGCGCCAGCAGCTTGGCCGAAGGCGGGAGACCCCTAGATACGCAGTATTTT. Translated: CASSLAEGGRPLDTQYF.

In this sample, this clonotype turned up many times. The rearrangement uses TRBV7-3 and TRBJ1-2; D unresolved. CDR3 length: 14 residues. Trimming took off 0 bases at V and 2 bases at J, with 7 bases between the two ends. CDR1 is SGHTA and CDR2 is FQGTGA in the germline V gene. CDR3 region: CASSLTTDNYGYTF. The CDR3 DNA reads as TGTGCCAGCAGCTTAACAACCGACAACTATGGCTACACCTTC. The variable domain in full, with the rest retrieved from reference TRBV7-3 and TRBJ1-2, is GAGVSQTPSNKVTEKGKYVELRCDPISGHTALYWYRQSLGQGPEFLIYFQGTGAADDSGLPNDRFFAVRPEGSVSTLKIQRTERGDSAVYLCASSLTTDNYGYTFGSGTRLTVV.

V is TRBV6-2 or TRBV6-3 and J is TRBJ2-1; 10 nucleotides align to TRBD2. There are 18 residues in the CDR3. The germline CDR1 and CDR2 sequences are MNHEY and SVGEGT. Germline trimming cut 6 bases from V and 5 bases from J; bases unmatched to any gene: 16. CDR3 loop: CASSSNRLEREGHNEQFF. Here the CDR3 DNA reads TGTGCCAGCAGCTCGAACCGCCTCGAGCGGGAGGGACACAATGAGCAGTTCTTC.